The 3 T cell receptor beta chains given below trace back to one sample, sequenced in a study of cytomegalovirus exposure and HLA in healthy donors. The PCR had 60 Vbeta and 13 Jbeta primers. Assay: immunoSEQ multiplex PCR; the TCRdb copy retains only in-frame clones and omits some. The table records about 110,000 clones, about four fifths of them present only once. Sequences were obtained from PBMCs. Source of these receptors: a man aged 25-40 years in good health and CMV-seronegative.

The rearrangement uses TRBV19 and TRBJ2-7; TRBD2 matches at 9 bases. Unmatched junction bases numbered 6, after V lost 1 base and J lost 2 bases. From germline, CDR1 is LNHDA and CDR2 SQIVND (reference sequence). CDR3 length: 16 amino acids. The CDR3 DNA reads as TGTGCCAGTAGTATAGGGGGCGGGAGGGAGACCTACGAGCAGTACTTC. Encoded protein: CASSIGGGRETYEQYF.

Only a few counts were recorded for this clone. The chain carries TRBV4-3 and TRBJ1-2; 8 bases are shared with TRBD1. The CDR3 length is 18 residues. Per germline, CDR1 LGHNA and CDR2 YSLEER. V was clipped by 0 bases and J by 8 bases; unmatched bases: 17. DNA for the CDR3: TGCGCCAGCAGCCAAGAGGGGGTGGCAGGGGGCGCCTTTAACGGCTACACCTTC. It yields the protein CASSQEGVAGGAFNGYTF.

The J gene is TRBJ2-1, the V gene TRBV28, with 9 bases lining up with TRBD2. The CDR3 is 14 amino acids. The germline CDR1 and CDR2 sequences are MDHEN and SYDVKM. J was trimmed by 3 bases and V by 8 bases; bases with no gene match: 5. As DNA, the CDR3 is TGTGCCAGCCGACTAGCGGAAAACTACAATGAGCAGTTCTTC. Amino acids: CASRLAENYNEQFF.